Following are 11 T cell receptor beta chains from one sample sequenced in a study of neurological immune-mediated disorders. One entry per CDR3 protein results from TCRdb running MiXCR on the 5' RACE reads. This sample has 74,000 or so distinct CDR3 sequences; roughly 9% occur once, and the top ten carry 1.5% to 2%. The sequencing sample was made of PBMCs. Receptors originate from a man aged 50-59 years in good health.

This clonotype was observed at least ten times. The rearrangement uses TRBV27 and TRBJ2-3, with a weak D call TRBD2 (6 bases). V lost 7 bases and J lost 4, with 18 bases in between. Germline V lookup: CDR1 MNHEY, CDR2 SMNVEV (reference sequence). This CDR3 comprises 15 residues. The CDR3 bases are TGTGCCAGCACCTACGGGCCCGGGAGCGCAGATACGCAGTATTTT. This translates into CASTYGPGSADTQYF.

This clonotype was counted many times. The V and J genes are TRBV7-2 and TRBJ2-1, with 8 bases aligning to TRBD1. V trimming: 5 bases; J trimming: 4 bases; junction bases outside the gene matches: 7. The germline V gene encodes CDR1 SGHTA and CDR2 FQGNSA. The CDR3 totals 15 residues. Here the CDR3 reads CASSQGAGIYNEQFF. CDR3 DNA: TGTGCCAGCAGCCAGGGGGCGGGCATTTACAATGAGCAGTTCTTC.

At least ten counts were recorded for this clonotype. J is TRBJ2-1 and V is TRBV7-9, with no clear D. In germline, CDR1 is SEHNR, CDR2 FQNEAQ (reference sequence). The CDR3 consists of 12 residues. The V and J ends lost 5 bases and 5 bases respectively, with 7 bases between them. The chain's CDR3 is CASSLYHNEQFF. CDR3 nucleotides: TGTGCCAGCAGCCTCTACCACAATGAGCAGTTCTTC.

The table lists this clonotype with many counts. The CDR3, as DNA: TGCGCCAGCAGCCTCGGGACAAAGGAGCCCCAGCATTTT. It specifies CASSLGTKEPQHF. This sequence joins TRBV5-1 and TRBJ1-5, with D perhaps matching TRBD1 (6 bases). Per germline, CDR1 SGHRS and CDR2 YFSETQ. The CDR3 is 13 residues long. The germline V and J ends were trimmed by 4 bases and 8 bases, with 13 bases remaining between them. Supplemented by reference TRBV5-1 and TRBJ1-5, the full variable domain reads KAGVTQTPRYLIKTRGQQVTLSCSPISGHRSVSWYQQTPGQGLQFLFEYFSETQRNKGNFPGRFSGRQFSNSRSEMNVSTLELGDSALYLCASSLGTKEPQHFGDGTRLSIL.

This clonotype has at least ten counts. V gene TRBV5-1 combines with J gene TRBJ2-3; the D is unclear. This CDR3 spans 15 amino acids. Germline CDR1 reads SGHRS; CDR2 reads YFSETQ. The ends were cut back, 0 bases at V and 2 bases at J, with 10 bases in the middle. In DNA, the CDR3 is TGCGCCAGCAGCTTGGTGGGCGGATTCACAGATACGCAGTATTTT. Its protein is CASSLVGGFTDTQYF.

Worth noting for this clonotype: Being one base from a much bigger clone, this may be a read error. The chain links TRBV7-8 to TRBJ2-7, with D possibly being TRBD1 (5 bases). The CDR3 spans 15 residues. Germline CDR1 SGHVS, CDR2 FQNEAQ. The CDR3 loop is CASSRSLQVTYVQYF. The CDR3, as DNA: TGTGCCAGCAGCCGAAGTTTACAGGTTACCTACGTGCAGTACTTC.

The chain is built from TRBV7-8 and TRBJ2-2; D remains unclear. This CDR3 comprises 15 residues. The V and J ends lost 2 bases and 2 bases respectively, with 9 bases between them. The germline V gene encodes CDR1 SGHVS and CDR2 FQNEAQ. CDR3 DNA: TGTGCCAGCAGCTTAAGCAGGCTCAACACCGGGGAGCTGTTTTTT. Encoded protein: CASSLSRLNTGELFF.

This clonotype was observed at least ten times. The rearrangement links TRBV7-9 to TRBJ2-3, with 14 bases fitting TRBD2. CDR1 and CDR2 from the germline V gene are SEHNR and FQNEAQ (reference sequence). The CDR3 spans 17 residues. The V segment lost 5 bases and the J segment 3 bases; nucleotides outside the gene matches: 7. The chain's CDR3 is CASSPGLAGGWTDTQYF. Written as DNA, the CDR3 is TGTGCCAGCAGCCCCGGACTAGCGGGAGGTTGGACAGATACGCAGTATTTT.

This clonotype occurred many times. As DNA, the CDR3 is TGTGCCAGCAGCCAAGGCGCCGATACGCAGTATTTT. Translating gives CASSQGADTQYF. This chain links TRBV3-1 with TRBJ2-3; D remains unclear. The CDR3 sequence is 12 residues long. The germline V gene has CDR1 LGHDT and CDR2 YNNKEL (reference sequence). V was pared by 1 base and J by 6 bases, with 5 bases between.

CDR3 in amino acids: CASFPGTSQETQYF. Written as DNA, the CDR3 is TGCGCCAGCTTTCCTGGGACTTCCCAAGAGACCCAGTACTTC. The chain carries TRBV5-1 and TRBJ2-5, with D possibly TRBD2 on 6 matching bases. V lost 7 bases to trimming and J lost 1 base, with 14 bases between them. CDR3 size: 14 residues. In germline, CDR1 is SGHRS, CDR2 YFSETQ. The full variable domain, its missing parts supplied by reference TRBV5-1 and TRBJ2-5, is KAGVTQTPRYLIKTRGQQVTLSCSPISGHRSVSWYQQTPGQGLQFLFEYFSETQRNKGNFPGRFSGRQFSNSRSEMNVSTLELGDSALYLCASFPGTSQETQYFGPGTRLLVL.

This clonotype came up many times. The rearrangement joins TRBV4-1 to TRBJ2-2; the D is unclear. The ends were cut back, 5 bases at V and 5 bases at J, with 9 bases in the middle. Germline V lookup: CDR1 MGHRA, CDR2 YSYEKL. This CDR3 contains 13 residues. CDR3 bases: TGCGCCAGCAGCTTAGAAGTGACCGGGGAGCTGTTTTTT. Its protein is CASSLEVTGELFF.